This T cell receptor (beta chain) was sequenced in a study of blood T cell repertoires in COVID-19. For the study at large: Resolution of symptoms, clearance, or two negative PCRs was present in recovered Cohort 3 donors. PBMCs, B-cell-depleted T cells, or T cells provided the cDNA or gDNA that made up the material.

Authors' analysis steps: Amplification from reference gene primers served as the basis for estimated nucleated cell counts. The method was immunoSEQ multiplex PCR; TCRdb's version includes in-frame clones alone and lacks a portion of them. V and J calls and clone size are as listed in that table; D and trimming were resolved from the DNA. Here the sample spans 350,000 to 400,000 clones, 80% to 90% being singletons. Participants came from some 23 US areas, aged about 18 to 95 years. From germline, CDR1 is KGHSH and CDR2 LQKENI. This CDR3 region has 15 residues. The V end was cut by 2 bases, the J end by 3 bases, with 14 bases between.

The chain is built from TRBV18 and TRBJ2-7; perhaps TRBD1 as D (5 bases). The sequence was obtained from a man aged 40-49 years in a cohort exposed to, infected with or recovered from COVID-19 (not recorded which). Sequencing was carried out using PBMCs or T cells enriched from blood (not recorded which). DNA of the CDR3: TGTGCCAGCTCACCAACGCAGGGATGGGGCTACGAGCAGTACTTC. Translation: CASSPTQGWGYEQYF.